One sample yielded the 13 T cell receptor beta chains listed below, sequenced in a study of blood T cells in healthy people across ages. Primed by a sample-barcoded 5' primer and a J-beta primer mix, a second PCR proceeded for 7 to 11 cycles. TCRdb re-analysed the 5' RACE reads in MiXCR, keeping a single row per CDR3 protein. The sample carries hundreds of thousands of distinct CDR3 sequences, more than 25% recorded once. The sequencing input was blood. These receptors came from a woman aged 80 or over in good health.

The chain combines TRBV6-2 or TRBV6-3 with TRBJ2-1; 7 nucleotides match TRBD2. Germline V gives CDR1 MNHEY, CDR2 SVGEGT. CDR3 size: 16 residues. With V trimmed by 2 bases and J by 4 bases, 8 bases remained unmatched. Here the CDR3 reads CASSYTGLGAYNEQFF. CDR3 coding DNA: TGTGCCAGCAGTTACACCGGACTAGGGGCTTACAATGAGCAGTTCTTC.

As concerns this clonotype: The junction does not match germline at one end; this may be a read error. This sequence joins TRBV6-5 and TRBJ1-1; 7 bases are a match to TRBD1. CDR3 size: 17 residues. Germline loops: CDR1 MNHEY, CDR2 SVGAGI. Here the CDR3 reads CASSYGMSGRGNTETFF. DNA of the CDR3: TGTGCCAGCAGTTACGGGATGTCGGGCAGGGGGAACACTGAAACTTTCTTT.

This clonotype has more than one count but fewer than ten. The genes are TRBV24-1 and TRBJ2-1; no firm D call. This CDR3 spans 12 amino acids. In germline, CDR1 is KGHDR, CDR2 SFDVKD. V lost 5 bases to trimming and J lost 6 bases, with 7 bases between them. The CDR3: CATSGHSNEQFF. The CDR3 coding sequence is TGTGCCACCAGTGGCCACAGCAATGAGCAGTTCTTC.

A word on this clonotype: This sequence may be a read error, since a much larger clone differs from it by one base. In nucleotides, the CDR3 is TGCGTCAGCAGCCTGGGACAGGGGCGAGGAGAGACCCAGTACTTC. It codes for CVSSLGQGRGETQYF. The rearrangement joins TRBV5-1 to TRBJ2-5, with 10 bases identical to TRBD1. This CDR3 spans 15 amino acids. Germline V gene lookup returns CDR1 SGHRS and CDR2 YFSETQ. Full variable domain (remainder filled in from reference TRBV5-1 and TRBJ2-5): KAGVTQTPRYLIKTRGQQVTLSCSPISGHRSVSWYQQTPGQGLQFLFEYFSETQRNKGNFPGRFSGRQFSNSRSEMNVSTLELGDSALYLCVSSLGQGRGETQYFGPGTRLLVL.

This clonotype appeared a single time. The chain combines TRBV20-1 with TRBJ2-3, with a tentative D call TRBD1 (6 bases). Trimming took 5 bases from V and 3 from J, leaving 9 bases between them. Germline V gene data show CDR1 as DFQATT and CDR2 as SNEGSKA (reference sequence). This CDR3 is built from 12 residues. CDR3 sequence reads: CSAYGQTDTQYF. CDR3 bases: TGCAGTGCTTACGGACAGACAGATACGCAGTATTTT.

This clonotype was recorded many times. This chain links TRBV20-1 with TRBJ2-3; D remains ambiguous. The germline V gene encodes CDR1 DFQATT and CDR2 SNEGSKA (reference sequence). V gave up 3 bases and J gave up 2 bases, with 12 bases separating them. The CDR3 loop spans 14 amino acids. The CDR3 DNA reads TGCAGTGCTAGGACTCCCCTTTACACAGATACGCAGTATTTT. Translating gives CSARTPLYTDTQYF.

This chain connects TRBV11-1 to TRBJ1-1; a possible D gene is TRBD1 (5 bases). The V and J ends lost 1 base and 7 bases respectively, with 13 bases between them. The CDR3 extends over 14 amino acids. Germline V lookup: CDR1 SGHAT, CDR2 FQDESV (reference sequence). CDR3 nucleotides: TGTGCCAGCAGCTTAGTTCGACAGACCGTTGAAGCTTTCTTT. Its translation is CASSLVRQTVEAFF.

This chain joins TRBV7-8 and TRBJ2-3, with 15 bases lining up with TRBD2. Germline trimming cut 4 bases from V and 5 bases from J; bases unmatched to any gene: 13. The CDR3 consists of 19 residues. Germline V CDR1 and CDR2: SGHVS, FQNEAQ. CDR3 residues: CASSSRTSGGAILGDTQYF. CDR3 bases: TGTGCCAGCAGCTCTAGGACTAGCGGGGGGGCCATTCTAGGAGATACGCAGTATTTT. Together with reference TRBV7-8 and TRBJ2-3, the CDR3 gives the full variable domain: GAGVSQSPRYKVAKRGQDVALRCDPISGHVSLFWYQQALGQGPEFLTYFQNEAQLDKSGLPSDRFFAERPEGSVSTLKIQRTQQEDSAVYLCASSSRTSGGAILGDTQYFGPGTRLTVL.

The sample holds a few counts of this clonotype. The chain is built from TRBV4-3 and TRBJ1-1; TRBD1 matches at 9 bases. Trimming at V came to 3 bases and at J to 0 bases, leaving 8 bases not matched to a gene. In germline, CDR1 is LGHNA, CDR2 YSLEER. There are 17 residues in the CDR3. The CDR3 is CASSQAGTGPMNTEAFF. The DNA for the CDR3 is TGCGCCAGCAGCCAGGCCGGGACAGGGCCAATGAACACTGAAGCTTTCTTT.

This clonotype was observed at least ten times. This chain connects TRBV12-3 or TRBV12-4 to TRBJ1-2; 12 nucleotides align to TRBD1. Trimming at V came to 5 bases and at J to 2 bases, leaving 6 bases not matched to a gene. This CDR3 has 16 residues. The CDR3 DNA is TGTGCCAGCAGTCACTCCGGGACAGGGGGCAACTATGGCTACACCTTC. As protein: CASSHSGTGGNYGYTF.

This clonotype occurred many times. This chain joins TRBV10-3 and TRBJ2-5; TRBD1 aligns across 8 bases. This CDR3 region has 16 residues. V dropped 4 bases and J dropped 1; count of bases not matched to a gene: 8. CDR1 is ENHRY and CDR2 is SYGVKD in the germline V gene. CDR3 coding DNA: TGTGCCATCAGTGGATTCTGGGACAGGAGCCAAGAGACCCAGTACTTC. This encodes CAISGFWDRSQETQYF.

Notes on this clonotype: This may stem from a read error, because a much larger clone lies one nucleotide away. V and J are TRBV20-1 and TRBJ2-1; TRBD1 or TRBD2 may be the D gene (5 bases each). CDR3 length: 17 residues. The V gene's germline CDR1 is DFQATT and CDR2 SNEGSKA (reference sequence). CDR3 amino acids: CSAGSLGVPIFYNGQFF. CDR3 nucleotides: TGCAGTGCCGGATCACTGGGGGTCCCAATATTTTACAATGGGCAGTTCTTC.

V and J are TRBV24-1 and TRBJ2-6; no definite D call. This CDR3 contains 15 residues. The V end lost 8 bases, the J end lost 0 bases, and 10 bases lay between the germline ends. Germline V gives CDR1 KGHDR, CDR2 SFDVKD. The CDR3: CATIRRFSGANVLTF. CDR3 bases: TGTGCCACCATACGGCGGTTCTCTGGGGCCAACGTCCTGACTTTC.